Listed below are T cell receptor beta chains from one sample, sequenced in a study of T cells in Graves' hyperthyroidism and ophthalmopathy. TCRdb redid the calling of the multiplex PCR reads with MiXCR, one entry per CDR3 protein. Found here are roughly 200,000 distinct CDR3 sequences, approximately 16% of them singletons; the top ten hold 35% to 50%. Sequenced material: blood. These receptors all come from a middle-aged man with Graves' hyperthyroidism. Each CDR3 is given with its conserved first and last residue. The D gene is left open where the match is weak. Expanded clones are given a class, and other clones once, few, many or no size at all.

CSASWGMGEAFF TGCAGTGCTAGTTGGGGGATGGGTGAAGCTTTCTTT TRBV20-1 many TRBJ1-1 NA
CASSPSGTNSYEQYF TGTGCCAGCAGCCCATCCGGGACAAACTCCTACGAGCAGTACTTC TRBV7-2 NA TRBJ2-7 NA
CASSRGTSRTDTQYF TGTGCCAGCAGCCGAGGGACTAGTCGGACAGATACGCAGTATTTT TRBV7-9 few TRBJ2-3 TRBD2
CASSYGQPYEQYF TGTGCCAGCAGTTACGGACAACCATACGAGCAGTACTTC TRBV6-6 many TRBJ2-7 NA
CASTYERDTNSNQPQHF TGTGCCAGCACCTACGAAAGGGACACAAATAGCAATCAGCCCCAGCATTTT TRBV2 many TRBJ1-5 NA
CASSSGQGRGQYF TGTGCCAGCAGCTCTGGACAGGGACGAGGGCAGTACTTC TRBV11-3 NA TRBJ2-7 TRBD1
CASSSLAGVSYEQFF TGTGCCAGCAGCTCACTAGCGGGAGTTAGTTATGAGCAGTTCTTC TRBV11-2 NA TRBJ2-1 TRBD2
CASSPLPSAEAFF TGTGCCAGCTCACCACTTCCCTCAGCTGAAGCTTTCTTT TRBV18 NA TRBJ1-1 NA
CASSSPGTGPNYGYTF TGTGCCAGCAGCTCTCCCGGGACAGGGCCTAACTATGGCTACACCTTC TRBV7-9 NA TRBJ1-2 TRBD1
CASTQSGEGYSNQPQHF TGTGCCAGTACCCAATCTGGGGAGGGCTATAGCAATCAGCCCCAGCATTTT TRBV19 NA TRBJ1-5 NA
CATSRDRGSSAGPQHF TGTGCCACCAGCAGAGATCGGGGGAGCTCTGCCGGGCCCCAGCATTTT TRBV15 few TRBJ1-5 NA
CATSDPGVGYTF TGTGCCACCAGTGACCCAGGGGTCGGCTACACCTTC TRBV24-1 NA TRBJ1-2 NA
CASSRGTGRTGQPQHF TGTGCCAGCAGCCGCGGGACAGGGCGGACAGGTCAGCCCCAGCATTTT TRBV13 many TRBJ1-5 TRBD1
CASSPINRESGYTF TGTGCCAGCTCACCAATCAACAGGGAAAGCGGCTACACCTTC TRBV18 NA TRBJ1-2 NA
CSARDGSEGYTF TGCAGTGCTCGAGACGGTTCTGAAGGCTACACCTTC TRBV20-1 many TRBJ1-2 NA
CASSRQGETQYF TGTGCCAGCAGTCGACAGGGAGAGACCCAGTACTTC TRBV12-3/TRBV12-4 many TRBJ2-5 TRBD1
CASSVDLDTEAFF TGTGCCAGCAGCGTAGATTTGGACACTGAAGCTTTCTTT TRBV9 many TRBJ1-1 NA
CASSSKTVNTGELFF TGCGCCAGCAGCTCCAAGACAGTTAACACCGGGGAGCTGTTTTTT TRBV5-1 many TRBJ2-2 NA
CAISDPMGQAAFF TGTGCCATCAGTGACCCAATGGGACAAGCCGCTTTCTTT TRBV10-3 many TRBJ1-1 NA
CASSSDTSNTGELFF TGTGCCAGCAGTTCGGACACCTCGAACACCGGGGAGCTGTTTTTT TRBV6-2/TRBV6-3 NA TRBJ2-2 NA
CASTFHMGLHTDTQYF TGTGCCAGCACCTTCCACATGGGGCTACACACAGATACGCAGTATTTT TRBV7-2 many TRBJ2-3 NA
CASSMIGGGTEAFF TGTGCCAGTAGTATGATCGGGGGTGGCACTGAAGCTTTCTTT TRBV19 NA TRBJ1-1 NA
CASSYRRDRVEAFF TGTGCCAGCAGTTACCGCCGGGACCGCGTAGAAGCTTTCTTT TRBV6-2/TRBV6-3 many TRBJ1-1 NA
CASGLGAGTEAFF TGTGCCAGCGGCCTTGGGGCTGGAACTGAAGCTTTCTTT TRBV5-5 NA TRBJ1-1 NA
CASSLGDGSDSEQYF TGTGCCAGCAGCTTAGGGGACGGTTCGGACTCCGAGCAGTACTTC TRBV7-6 few TRBJ2-7 NA
CASSTGQGANYEQYF TGCGCCAGCAGCACGGGACAGGGGGCCAACTACGAGCAGTACTTC TRBV5-1 many TRBJ2-7 TRBD1
CASSPQGANTEAFF TGTGCCAGCAGCCCCCAGGGGGCGAACACTGAAGCTTTCTTT TRBV7-2 many TRBJ1-1 TRBD1
CASSFPGSDEQFF TGTGCCAGCAGCTTCCCAGGATCAGATGAGCAGTTCTTC TRBV7-9 many TRBJ2-1 NA
CAIGPSRQGVSGPQHF TGTGCCATCGGTCCTTCTAGACAGGGGGTTTCCGGACCCCAGCATTTT TRBV10-3 NA TRBJ1-5 TRBD1
CATTRRTDTEAFF TGTGCCACCACCCGGAGGACCGACACTGAAGCTTTCTTT TRBV10-3 NA TRBJ1-1 NA